A selection of T cell receptor beta chains follows, all from one sample in a study of blood T cell repertoires in COVID-19. Assay: immunoSEQ multiplex PCR; the TCRdb copy retains only in-frame clones and omits some. Counted here are tens of thousands of clones, over 75% occurring once; the ten biggest clones make up about 12%. Sequencing used peripheral blood. The receptors were sampled from a human donor with active COVID-19. The donor label of this sample is uncertain. The conserved cysteine and the conserved F or W are not part of the CDR3 here.

TRBV6-5 | ASSYSRDRVGEQF
TRBV27 | ASSLSIPDREVSPLH
TRBV2 | AQARAGRSYEQY
TRBV7-8 | ASSRRSGGSYEQY
TRBV6-4 | ASSQGSNQPQH
TRBV9 | ASSVGATSGLVETQY
TRBV25-1 | ASSQAGNYNEQF
TRBV14 | ASSLLEQTTYGYT
TRBV5-6 | ASSLGTGLPYEQY
TRBV10-3 | AITPGKGSIGTEAF
TRBV4-1 | ASSPRQGNSPLH
TRBV4-1 | ASSQGLAGTPYEQY
TRBV13 | ASSFRDQETQY
TRBV4-3 | ASSQDHAGNYGYT
TRBV7-9 | ASSLEEDGYT
TRBV19 | ASRTDRASEKLF
TRBV4-1 | ASSHTSGGTDTQY
TRBV4-2 | ASSQDLAGGPDTQY
TRBV20-1 | SALQGNEQF
TRBV28 | ASSTAGGYNEQF
TRBV9 | ASSVATGVDMNTEAF
TRBV10-1 | ASSAWGDGEKLF
TRBV19 | ASSIVFLAGENEQF
TRBV7-8 | ASSLGGTAETQY
TRBV5-1 | ASSFAGETGELF
TRBV24-1 | ATSDLGQVNTEAF
TRBV6-2/TRBV6-3 | ASSPPGAGANVLT
TRBV5-1 | ASSSDRVPVGDTQY
TRBV9 | ASSPRSSYEQY
TRBV7-2 | ASSLEQGPYGYT
TRBV2 | ASRQDMNTEAF
TRBV30 | AWSIGEGSNQPQH
TRBV5-4 | ASSLATGMNTEAF